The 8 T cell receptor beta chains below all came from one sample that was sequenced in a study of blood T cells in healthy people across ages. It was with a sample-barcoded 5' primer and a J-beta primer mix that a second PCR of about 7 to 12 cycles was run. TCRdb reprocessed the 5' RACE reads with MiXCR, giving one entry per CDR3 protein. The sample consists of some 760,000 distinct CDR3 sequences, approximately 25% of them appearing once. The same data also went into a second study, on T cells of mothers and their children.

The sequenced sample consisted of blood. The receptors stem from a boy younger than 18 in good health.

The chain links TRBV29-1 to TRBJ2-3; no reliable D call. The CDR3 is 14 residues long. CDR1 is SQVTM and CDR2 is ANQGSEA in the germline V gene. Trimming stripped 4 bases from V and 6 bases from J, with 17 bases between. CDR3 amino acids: CSVGSSFVSDTQYF. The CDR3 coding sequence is TGCAGCGTTGGGTCGAGTTTCGTTTCGGATACGCAGTATTTT.

The CDR3 reads CASSLQMGSSPLHF. The CDR3 DNA reads as TGTGCCAGCAGTTTGCAGATGGGGAGTTCACCCCTCCACTTT. The chain uses TRBV12-3 or TRBV12-4 and TRBJ1-6; D gene unclear. CDR3 length: 14 amino acids. V was trimmed by 3 bases and J by 9 bases, leaving 12 bases between them.

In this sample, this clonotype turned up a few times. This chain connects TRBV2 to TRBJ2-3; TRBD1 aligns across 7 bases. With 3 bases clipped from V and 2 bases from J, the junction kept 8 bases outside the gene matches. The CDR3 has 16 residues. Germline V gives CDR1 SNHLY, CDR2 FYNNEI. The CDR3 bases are TGTGCCAGCAGTGACGGAAGGACAGGCCCCACAGATACGCAGTATTTT. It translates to CASSDGRTGPTDTQYF. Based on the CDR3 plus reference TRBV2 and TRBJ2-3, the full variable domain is EPEVTQTPSHQVTQMGQEVILRCVPISNHLYFYWYRQILGQKVEFLVSFYNNEISEKSEIFDDQFSVERPDGSNFTLKIRSTKLEDSAMYFCASSDGRTGPTDTQYFGPGTRLTVL.

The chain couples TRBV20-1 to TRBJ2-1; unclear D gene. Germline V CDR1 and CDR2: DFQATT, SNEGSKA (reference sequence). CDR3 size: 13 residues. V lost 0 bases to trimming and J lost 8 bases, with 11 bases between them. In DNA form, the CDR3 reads TGCAGTGCTAGAGATGCGACGCTTTATGAGCAGTTCTTC. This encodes CSARDATLYEQFF.

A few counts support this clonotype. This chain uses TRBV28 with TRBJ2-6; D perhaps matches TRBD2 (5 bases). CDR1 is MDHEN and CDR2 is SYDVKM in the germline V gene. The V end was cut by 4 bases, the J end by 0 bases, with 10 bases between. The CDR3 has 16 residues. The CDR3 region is CASSSDLFSGANVLTF. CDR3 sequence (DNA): TGTGCCAGCAGTTCGGACTTGTTCTCTGGGGCCAACGTCCTGACTTTC. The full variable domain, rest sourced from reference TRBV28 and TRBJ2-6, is DVKVTQSSRYLVKRTGEKVFLECVQDMDHENMFWYRQDPGLGLRLIYFSYDVKMKEKGDIPEGYSVSREKKERFSLILESASTNQTSMYLCASSSDLFSGANVLTFGAGSRLTVL.

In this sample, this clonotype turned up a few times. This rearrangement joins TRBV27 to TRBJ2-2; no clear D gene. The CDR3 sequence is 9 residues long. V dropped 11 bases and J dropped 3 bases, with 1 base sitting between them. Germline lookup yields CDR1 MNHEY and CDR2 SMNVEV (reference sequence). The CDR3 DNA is TGTGCCCACACCGGGGAGCTGTTTTTT. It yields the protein CAHTGELFF.

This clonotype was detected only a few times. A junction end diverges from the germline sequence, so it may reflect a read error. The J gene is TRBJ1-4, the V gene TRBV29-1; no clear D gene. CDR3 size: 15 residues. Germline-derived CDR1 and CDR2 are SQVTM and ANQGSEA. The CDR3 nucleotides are TGCAGCGTTGAAAGACTTTCGACAACTAATGAAAAACCGTTTTTT. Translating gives CSVERLSTTNEKPFF.

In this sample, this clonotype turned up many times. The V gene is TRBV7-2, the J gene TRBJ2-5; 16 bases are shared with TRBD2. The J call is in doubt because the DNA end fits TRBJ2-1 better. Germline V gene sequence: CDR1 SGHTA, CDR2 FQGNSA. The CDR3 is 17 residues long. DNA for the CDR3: TGTGCCAGCAGTATTTCCGGGACTAGCGGGGGGGCATTTGAGCAGTTCTTC. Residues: CASSISGTSGGAFEQFF.